Below are 5 T cell receptor beta chains sequenced from a single sample in a study of OX40 agonist ivuxolimab in advanced cancers. Sequenced by immunoSEQ multiplex PCR; TCRdb stores in-frame clones only, minus some. The sample contains approximately 80,000 clones, 91% of which appear only once. Here the sequenced sample was CD4+ or CD8+ T cells sorted from blood, taken in a trial of the OX40 agonist ivuxolimab. These receptors originate from an adult with an advanced solid tumor such as melanoma, head and neck, liver or kidney cancer.

The J gene is TRBJ1-5, the V gene TRBV4-1; tentatively, D is TRBD1 (5 bases). Germline-derived CDR1 and CDR2 are MGHRA and YSYEKL. Trimming pared 0 bases from V and 6 bases from J, leaving 12 bases between. The CDR3 covers 15 residues. The CDR3 nucleotides are TGCGCCAGCAGCCAAGATCAGGGAACGGGTCAGCCCCAGCATTTT. Translating it yields CASSQDQGTGQPQHF.

The chain carries TRBV28 and TRBJ1-2, with D possibly TRBD1 on 6 matching bases. Looked up from germline, CDR1 is MDHEN and CDR2 is SYDVKM. V was cut by 3 bases and J by 9 bases, with 23 bases left in between. The length of the CDR3 is 16 residues. This chain's CDR3 is CASSFLDTHRAYRYTF. In nucleotides, the CDR3 is TGTGCCAGCAGTTTTTTGGACACGCACAGGGCGTATCGCTACACCTTC.

The sample holds a few counts of this clone. The chain joins TRBV4-1 to TRBJ1-1, with D unclear. Trimming stripped 4 bases from V and 6 bases from J, with 12 bases between. This CDR3 region has 13 residues. Germline CDR1 MGHRA, CDR2 YSYEKL. Here the CDR3 DNA reads TGCGCCAGCAGCCCAACCGTCATCTCTGAAGCTTTCTTT. As protein: CASSPTVISEAFF.

The J gene is TRBJ2-7, the V gene TRBV6-1, with no clear D. The CDR3 length is 14 residues. With 3 bases removed from V and 0 bases from J, the gap between germline ends came to 9 bases. Germline values: CDR1 MNHNS, CDR2 SASEGT. CDR3 in DNA: TGTGCCAGCAGTGAGTCCTACGGCTCCTACGAGCAGTACGTC. It translates to CASSESYGSYEQYV.

The gene calls are TRBV6-5 and TRBJ1-6; TRBD1 agrees at 7 bases. Unmatched junction bases numbered 6, after V lost 5 bases and J lost 8 bases. CDR1 and CDR2 from the germline V gene are MNHEY and SVGAGI. The CDR3 has 14 amino acids. The CDR3 bases are TGTGCCAGCAGTCTGCAGGGGGTCTATTCACCCCTCCACTTT. Its protein product is CASSLQGVYSPLHF.